In its sample, the clone carrying this T cell receptor (beta chain) was seen many times. Antigen unknown. The V gene's germline CDR1 is LNHNV and CDR2 YYDKDF (reference sequence). The CDR3 totals 14 residues. Trimming took off 0 bases at V and 4 bases at J, with 7 bases between the two ends. The data stem from a study of breast tumors, draining lymph nodes, adjacent tissues. Samples came from axillary lymph nodes draining the breast cancer. TCRdb processed the multiplex PCR reads anew with MiXCR; each CDR3 protein has one entry. The table includes fewer than 200,000 distinct CDR3 sequences, roughly a third detected once. General study findings and limits: Most tumor T cells seemingly derive from lymph node, then expand in tumor.

The V gene is TRBV15, the J gene TRBJ1-3; unclear D gene. The clonotype comes from a female donor with breast cancer. Some clones in this sample may be carry-over from other donors' samples. Material: axillary lymph node tissue. CDR3 sequence: CATSRDSRGNTIYF. For the CDR3, the DNA is TGTGCCACCAGCAGAGATAGTAGGGGAAACACCATATATTTT.